This record covers a single TCR beta chain. Trimming removed 1 base from V and 7 bases from J, with 7 bases in between. The germline CDR1 and CDR2 sequences are SGHAT and FQNNGV. The CDR3 is made up of 13 amino acids. TCRdb recomputed calls from the RT-PCR reads with MiXCR, one row per CDR3 protein. The sample consists of about 680,000 distinct CDR3 sequences, approximately 15% of them appearing once. The specimen sequenced was memory CD4+ T cells from blood. The receptor's source is a female donor in good health, serving as a healthy control. The chain recombines TRBV11-2 with TRBJ2-2; D gene ambiguous. The DNA of the CDR3 is TGTGCCAGCAGCTTAGGCTTCGGCGGGGAGCTGTTTTTT. This gives the protein CASSLGFGGELFF. Combining the CDR3 with reference TRBV11-2 and TRBJ2-2 gives the whole variable domain EAGVAQSPRYKIIEKRQSVAFWCNPISGHATLYWYQQILGQGPKLLIQFQNNGVVDDSQLPKDRFSAERLKGVDSTLKIQPAKLEDSAVYLCASSLGFGGELFFGEGSRLTVL.